This is a list of T cell receptor beta chains from one sample in a study of immune evolution from preneoplasia to lung adenocarcinoma. TCRdb's copy holds only in-frame clones and misses some; the assay was immunoSEQ multiplex PCR. The table records approximately 5,000 clones, approximately 83% of them present only once. The sample was FFPE atypical adenomatous hyperplasia tissue from the lung. The receptor set was obtained from a person aged 65-85 years with lung adenocarcinoma. The CDR3 runs from the conserved cysteine through the conserved F or W. A D gene is named only where the DNA matches it firmly. Clone size is stated in some rows and not others, as once, few, many or a class when expanded.

j_call	clone_size	d_call	v_call	cdr3_length	cdr3_nt	cdr3_aa
TRBJ1-2	.	.	TRBV5-1	15	TGCGCCAGCAGCGTGGAGGGGAAGTCTAACTATGGCTACACCTTC	CASSVEGKSNYGYTF
TRBJ2-2	.	TRBD1	TRBV9	17	TGTGCCAGCAGCGGTCAGGGACAGAAAACGCTCACCGGGGAGCTGTTTTTT	CASSGQGQKTLTGELFF
TRBJ2-7	.	.	TRBV28	12	TGTGCCAGCAGTTTTGCGCTCGGCGAGCAGTACTTC	CASSFALGEQYF
TRBJ2-7	.	.	TRBV27	13	TGTGCCAGCAGTTTAGGGCCTGGCTACGAGCAGTACTTC	CASSLGPGYEQYF
TRBJ1-1	.	TRBD1	TRBV11-2	15	TGTGCCAGCAGCTTCGAGACAGGGTTGGATACTGAAGCTTTCTTT	CASSFETGLDTEAFF
TRBJ1-4	once	.	TRBV27	12	TGTGCCAGCAGCTTCCTAAATGAAAAACTGTTTTTT	CASSFLNEKLFF
TRBJ1-4	.	.	TRBV5-1	16	TGCGCCAGCAGCTCGGGACACCAAACAACTAATGAAAAACTGTTTTTT	CASSSGHQTTNEKLFF
TRBJ2-1	.	TRBD1	TRBV15	15	TGTGCCACCAGCAGTGGACAGGGGATCTACAATGAGCAGTTCTTC	CATSSGQGIYNEQFF
TRBJ2-7	.	TRBD1	TRBV11-1	16	TGTGCCAGCAGCCCAGGGGCCGGGACAGGGATTTACGAGCAGTACTTC	CASSPGAGTGIYEQYF
TRBJ2-4	few	.	TRBV19	11	TGTGCCAGTAGTCTAAAAAACATTCAGTACTTC	CASSLKNIQYF
TRBJ2-1	few	.	TRBV9	15	TGTGCCAGCAGCGGACGGGACATAGGGGCCAATGAGCAGTTCTTC	CASSGRDIGANEQFF
TRBJ1-4	.	TRBD1	TRBV4-2	15	TGTGCCAGCAGCCTCCGACAGGGTCGGGATGAAAAACTGTTTTTT	CASSLRQGRDEKLFF
TRBJ1-5	.	TRBD1	TRBV4-1	17	TGCGCCAGCAGCCTAAAACCCGGGGACAGTAGCAATCAGCCCCAGCATTTT	CASSLKPGDSSNQPQHF
TRBJ2-5	.	TRBD2	TRBV2	15	TGTGCCAGCAGCGGGCTAGCGGGAGTACAAGAGACCCAGTACTTC	CASSGLAGVQETQYF
TRBJ1-1	.	.	TRBV29-1	12	TGCAGCGCTCGAGGGGTGGGCACTGAAGCTTTCTTT	CSARGVGTEAFF
TRBJ2-7	once	.	TRBV28	13	TGTGCCAGCAGGGTTGGAGAGAGGTACGAGCAGTACTTC	CASRVGERYEQYF
TRBJ2-7	.	.	TRBV2	14	TGTGCCAGCAGTTGGACTACGTCGTCCTACGAGCAGTACTTC	CASSWTTSSYEQYF
TRBJ2-1	.	TRBD2	TRBV7-9	16	TGTGCCAGCAGCTTAGTGGGGCGGGAGGGTGGCAATGAGCAGTTCTTC	CASSLVGREGGNEQFF
TRBJ1-5	.	.	TRBV7-9	13	TGTGCCAGCAGCTTAGCACGTAATCAGCCCCAGCATTTT	CASSLARNQPQHF
TRBJ2-3	once	.	TRBV5-1	19	TGCGCCAGCAGCAACCCCTCGTTTGATACGGGACGGCACACAGATACGCAGTATTTT	CASSNPSFDTGRHTDTQYF
TRBJ2-1	.	TRBD2	TRBV6-5	14	TGTGCCAGCACCCGCGCTAGCGGGAGAAATGAGCAGTTCTTC	CASTRASGRNEQFF
TRBJ2-6	.	.	TRBV7-6	18	TGTGCCAGCAGCTTAGCACAGGGCACCCGGGGAGGGGCCAACGTCCTGACTTTC	CASSLAQGTRGGANVLTF
TRBJ1-1	once	TRBD1	TRBV7-3	15	TGTGCCAGCAGCCGGGGGGGGACAGGGAACACTGAAGCTTTCTTT	CASSRGGTGNTEAFF
TRBJ2-6	few	.	TRBV27	17	TGTGCCAGCAGTCCCCGGGGAGGGGGCACTGGGGCCAACGTCCTGACTTTC	CASSPRGGGTGANVLTF
TRBJ2-2	.	TRBD2	TRBV5-4	16	TGTGCCAGCAGCCCAACGGCTAGCGGGAAGGGCGGGGAGCTGTTTTTT	CASSPTASGKGGELFF
TRBJ2-1	.	.	TRBV6-6	14	TGTGCCAGCAGGTTCCTCCGGGACACCAATGAGCAGTTCTTC	CASRFLRDTNEQFF
TRBJ2-3	.	.	TRBV5-1	14	TGCGCCAGCAGCTTTTACGGGAGCACAGATACGCAGTATTTT	CASSFYGSTDTQYF
TRBJ1-5	.	.	TRBV4-1	16	TGCGCCAGCAGCCAACAACAGGGTTTATGGAATCAGCCCCAGCATTTT	CASSQQQGLWNQPQHF
TRBJ1-1	.	TRBD1	TRBV2	12	TGTGCCAAGACAGGGGTGGTCGCTGAAGCTTTCTTT	CAKTGVVAEAFF
TRBJ1-1	.	TRBD1	TRBV7-8	15	TGTGCCAGCAGCCCACTCCGGACAGGGGGCACTGAAGCTTTCTTT	CASSPLRTGGTEAFF
TRBJ1-2	.	TRBD1	TRBV2	14	TGTGCCAGCAGCCCTACAGGGGGGGTCTATGGCTACACCTTC	CASSPTGGVYGYTF
TRBJ1-2	.	.	TRBV6-5	12	TGTGCCAGCAGTTACGGGCAGGTGGGCTACACCTTC	CASSYGQVGYTF
TRBJ1-1	.	TRBD1	TRBV2	14	TGTGCCAGCAAACAGGGGCCCGTGAACACTGAAGCTTTCTTT	CASKQGPVNTEAFF
TRBJ2-2	.	.	TRBV13	13	TGTGCCAGCAGCCCGAGGTACACCGGGGAGCTGTTTTTT	CASSPRYTGELFF
TRBJ2-2	.	TRBD2	TRBV14	16	TGTGCCAGCAGCCTTGGACTAGCGGTGAACACCGGGGAGCTGTTTTTT	CASSLGLAVNTGELFF
TRBJ1-4	.	TRBD1	TRBV2	13	TGTGCCAGCACGGGACAGGGGGGCGAAAAACTGTTTTTT	CASTGQGGEKLFF
TRBJ2-7	.	TRBD2	TRBV10-3	15	TGTGCCATCTCTGAGGGGACTAGCGGGACTTACGAGCAGTACTTC	CAISEGTSGTYEQYF
TRBJ1-1	.	.	TRBV15	13	TGTGCCACCAGTAGAGGACAATCCACTGAAGCTTTCTTT	CATSRGQSTEAFF
TRBJ2-5	.	.	TRBV28	15	TGTGCCAGCAGTTTAATTTTATCGAGGGGAGAGACCCAGTACTTC	CASSLILSRGETQYF
TRBJ2-1	.	.	TRBV7-3	16	TGTGCCAGCAGCCGCGGGACGTTGGGGACAGAGGGCGAGCAGTTCTTC	CASSRGTLGTEGEQFF
TRBJ2-1	.	TRBD1	TRBV18	11	TGTGCCAGCTCACTGGACAGGGAGCAGTTCTTC	CASSLDREQFF
TRBJ2-7	.	.	TRBV6-1	13	TGTGCCAGCAGGACCAGAAAGGTCCACGAGCAGTACTTC	CASRTRKVHEQYF
TRBJ2-7	.	.	TRBV28	12	TGTGCCAGCAGTCCCCCCTCCTACGAGCAGTACTTC	CASSPPSYEQYF
TRBJ2-5	.	.	TRBV12-5	11	TGTGCTAGTGGTTTGAGAGAGACCCAGTACTTC	CASGLRETQYF
TRBJ2-3	once	TRBD2	TRBV7-2	19	TGTGCCAGCAGCTTAGTTGGGACAGGTAGCGGGAGGGCCGCAGATACGCAGTATTTT	CASSLVGTGSGRAADTQYF
TRBJ1-1	.	TRBD1	TRBV9	14	TGTGCCAGCAGCCCAAGGGACAGGGCCACTGAAGCTTTCTTT	CASSPRDRATEAFF
TRBJ1-2	.	.	TRBV7-9	15	TGTGCCAGCAGCTTTCCCGGCAGGGGACTCTATGGCTACACCTTC	CASSFPGRGLYGYTF
TRBJ2-1	.	TRBD2	TRBV2	15	TGTGCCAGCAGGATGAACGTGGCGGGAGTTAATGAGAGGTTCTTC	CASRMNVAGVNERFF
TRBJ1-5	.	TRBD1	TRBV6-1	14	TGTGCCAGCAGTGAACAGGGGGAAAATCAGCCCCAGCATTTT	CASSEQGENQPQHF
TRBJ2-5	.	TRBD1	TRBV30	15	TGTGCCTGGAGTAGGGGGCGAGCCTCCCAAGAGACCCAGTACTTC	CAWSRGRASQETQYF
TRBJ2-7	few	TRBD2	TRBV18	16	TGTGCCAGCTCACCTCTGGTTGGGACTACCGTTGACGAGCAGTACTTC	CASSPLVGTTVDEQYF
TRBJ1-1	.	.	TRBV15	15	TGTGCCACCAGCAGAAAAACAGGCGTGAACACTGAAGCTTTCTTT	CATSRKTGVNTEAFF